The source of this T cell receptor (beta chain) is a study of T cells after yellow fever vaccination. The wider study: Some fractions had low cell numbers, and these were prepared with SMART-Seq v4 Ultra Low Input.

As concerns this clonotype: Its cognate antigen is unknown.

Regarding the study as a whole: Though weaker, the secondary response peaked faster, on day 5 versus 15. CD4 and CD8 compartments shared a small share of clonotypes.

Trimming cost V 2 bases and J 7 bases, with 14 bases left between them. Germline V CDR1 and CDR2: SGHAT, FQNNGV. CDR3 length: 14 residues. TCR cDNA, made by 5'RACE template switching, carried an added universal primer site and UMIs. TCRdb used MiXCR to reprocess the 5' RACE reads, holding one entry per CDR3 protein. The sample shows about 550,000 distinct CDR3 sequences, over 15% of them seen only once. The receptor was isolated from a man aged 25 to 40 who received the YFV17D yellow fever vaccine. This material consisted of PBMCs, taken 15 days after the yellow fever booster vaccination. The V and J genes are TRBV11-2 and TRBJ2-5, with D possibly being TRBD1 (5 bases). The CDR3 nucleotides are TGTGCCAGCAGCTTAAGCAGGGTCTCAGGGACCCAGTACTTC. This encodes CASSLSRVSGTQYF.